This T cell receptor beta chain was captured by sequencing in a study of OX40 agonist ivuxolimab in advanced cancers. Study-wide findings and caveats: The authors also found low normalized T-cell clonal expansion in some nonresponders. On average, a greater number of expanded clones characterised CD8+ T cells relative to CD4+.

With 5 bases clipped from V and 2 bases from J, the junction kept 5 bases outside the gene matches. The CDR3 totals 14 residues. The germline gives CDR1 SEHNR, CDR2 FQNEAQ (reference sequence). With baseline, cycle 4 day 1, and cycle 7 day 1 as timepoints, blood was sampled. Sequencing used immunoSEQ multiplex PCR; TCRdb keeps in-frame clones, though not all of them. The data hold 90,000 to 120,000 clones, with approximately 90% observed a single time. Of note for this clone: Antigen specificity is unknown.

The receptor was isolated from an adult with an advanced solid tumor such as melanoma, head and neck, liver or kidney cancer. The sequenced sample was CD4+ or CD8+ T cells sorted from blood, obtained in a trial of the OX40 agonist ivuxolimab. The chain has TRBV7-9 and TRBJ2-5; 7 bases align to TRBD1. CDR3 amino acids: CASSHRQGQETQYF. The CDR3 DNA sequence: TGTGCCAGCAGCCACAGACAGGGTCAAGAGACCCAGTACTTC.